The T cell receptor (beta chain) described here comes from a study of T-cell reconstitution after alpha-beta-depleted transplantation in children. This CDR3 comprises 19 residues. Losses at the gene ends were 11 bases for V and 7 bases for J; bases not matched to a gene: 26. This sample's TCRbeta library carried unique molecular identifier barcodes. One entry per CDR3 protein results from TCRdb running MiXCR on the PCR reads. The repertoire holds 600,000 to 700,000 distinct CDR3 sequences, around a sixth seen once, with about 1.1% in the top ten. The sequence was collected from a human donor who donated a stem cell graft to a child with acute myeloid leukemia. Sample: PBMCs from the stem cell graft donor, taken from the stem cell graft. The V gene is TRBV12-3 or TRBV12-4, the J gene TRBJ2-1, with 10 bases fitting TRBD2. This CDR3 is CAFSFGRGLTSGDRNEQFF. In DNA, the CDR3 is TGTGCCTTCAGTTTCGGCAGGGGACTCACTAGCGGGGATAGGAATGAGCAGTTCTTC.